Below are 7 T cell receptor beta chains sequenced from a single sample in a study of shared T cell receptors in the human thymus. Method: immunoSEQ multiplex PCR; TCRdb's copy keeps in-frame clones and lacks some. This repertoire shows almost 550,000 clones, around 78% found once; its top ten account for 0.013%. The sample was also reused in another study, on human thymus T cells.

The sample was thymocytes. These receptors all come from a boy in the first two years of life with a congenital heart defect.

A few counts support this clone. The V call is TRBV6-1, the J call TRBJ2-7; weak D call: TRBD2 (6 bases). The CDR3 consists of 11 residues. CDR1 MNHNS and CDR2 SASEGT come from the germline V gene. The V end lost 7 bases, the J end lost 4 bases, and 8 bases lay between the germline ends. CDR3 in DNA: TGTGCCAGCATACGGGGGTACGAGCAGTACTTC. It translates to CASIRGYEQYF.

This chain links TRBV19 with TRBJ2-2; D is possibly TRBD2 (7 bases). This CDR3 is built from 15 residues. CDR1 LNHDA and CDR2 SQIVND come from the germline V gene (reference sequence). Trimming took off 9 bases at V and 3 bases at J, with 17 bases between the two ends. The CDR3 loop reads CASAGGGLDTGELFF. Here the CDR3 DNA reads TGTGCCAGCGCTGGGGGGGGGCTAGACACCGGGGAGCTGTTTTTT.

The chain employs TRBV4-3 and TRBJ2-2; no clear D gene. V was clipped by 0 bases and J by 5 bases, with 16 bases between them. The germline V gene has CDR1 LGHNA and CDR2 YSLEER. The CDR3 spans 17 residues. For the CDR3, the DNA is TGCGCCAGCAGCCAAGATAGGAACGGAATCGGGACCGGGGAGCTGTTTTTT. Protein sequence: CASSQDRNGIGTGELFF.

This chain links TRBV11-2 with TRBJ1-5, with D tentatively TRBD1 (5 bases). Trimming stripped 5 bases from V and 5 bases from J, with 10 bases between. The CDR3 is 13 residues long. Per germline, CDR1 SGHAT and CDR2 FQNNGV. CDR3 bases: TGTGCCAGCAGCAAGGCGGGGGATCAGCCCCAGCATTTT. Translating gives CASSKAGDQPQHF.

The chain combines TRBV27 with TRBJ2-5; 7 bases fit TRBD1. J was trimmed by 3 bases and V by 7 bases; bases with no gene match: 5. Germline V lookup: CDR1 MNHEY, CDR2 SMNVEV (reference sequence). The CDR3 has 13 amino acids. As DNA, the CDR3 is TGTGCCAGCACTGGGACAGTCAAAGAGACCCAGTACTTC. This sequence encodes CASTGTVKETQYF.

The V and J genes are TRBV7-6 and TRBJ2-5, with D tentatively TRBD2 (6 bases). CDR3 length equals 18 residues. CDR1 is SGHVS, CDR2 FNYEAQ, per germline. V lost 4 bases and J 1 base, leaving 22 bases between the germline ends. The DNA for the CDR3 is TGTGCCAGCAGCTCCGAGGCCGTTACCGGGAGTCTCCAAGAGACCCAGTACTTC. This gives the protein CASSSEAVTGSLQETQYF.

This chain uses TRBV6-1 with TRBJ2-4, with D tentatively TRBD1 (6 bases). CDR3 size: 15 residues. Germline lookup yields CDR1 MNHNS and CDR2 SASEGT. Trimming shortened V by 8 bases and J by 1 base, and 15 bases separated the two germline ends. The CDR3 DNA reads as TGTGCCAGCGGGGGCGAAAAGGCGGCCAAAAACATTCAGTACTTC. This codes for CASGGEKAAKNIQYF.